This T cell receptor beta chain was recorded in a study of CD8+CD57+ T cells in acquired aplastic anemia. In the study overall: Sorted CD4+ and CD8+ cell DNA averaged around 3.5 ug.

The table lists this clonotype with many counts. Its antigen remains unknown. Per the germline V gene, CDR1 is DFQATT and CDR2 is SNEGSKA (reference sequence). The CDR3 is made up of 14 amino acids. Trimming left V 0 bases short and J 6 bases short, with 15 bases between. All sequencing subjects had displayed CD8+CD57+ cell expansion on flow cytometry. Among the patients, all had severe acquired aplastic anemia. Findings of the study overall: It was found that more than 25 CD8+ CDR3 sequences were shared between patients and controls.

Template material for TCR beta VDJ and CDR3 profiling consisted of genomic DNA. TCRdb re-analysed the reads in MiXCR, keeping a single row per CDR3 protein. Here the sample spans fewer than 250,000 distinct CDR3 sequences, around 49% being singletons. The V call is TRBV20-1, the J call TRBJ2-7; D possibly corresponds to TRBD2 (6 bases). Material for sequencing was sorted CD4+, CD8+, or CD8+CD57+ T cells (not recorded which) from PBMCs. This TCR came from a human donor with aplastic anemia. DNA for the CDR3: TGCAGTGCTAGAGAGGTCAGGGAGGAAGGCGAGCAGTACTTC. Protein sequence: CSAREVREEGEQYF.